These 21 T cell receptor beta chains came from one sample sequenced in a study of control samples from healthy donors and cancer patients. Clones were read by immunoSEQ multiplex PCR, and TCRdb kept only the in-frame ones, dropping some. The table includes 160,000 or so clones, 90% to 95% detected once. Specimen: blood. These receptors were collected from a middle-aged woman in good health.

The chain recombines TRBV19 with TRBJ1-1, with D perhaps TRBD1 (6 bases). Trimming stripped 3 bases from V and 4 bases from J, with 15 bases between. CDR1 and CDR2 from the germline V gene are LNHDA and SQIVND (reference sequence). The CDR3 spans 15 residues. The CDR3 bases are TGTGCCAGTAGTATTAACAGGGTGAATCCCACTGAAGCTTTCTTT. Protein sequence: CASSINRVNPTEAFF.

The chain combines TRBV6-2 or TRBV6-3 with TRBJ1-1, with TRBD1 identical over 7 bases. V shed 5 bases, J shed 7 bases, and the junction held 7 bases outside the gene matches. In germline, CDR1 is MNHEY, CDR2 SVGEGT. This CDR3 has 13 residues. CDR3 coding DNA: TGTGCCAGCAGTCGCCGGGACAGACTTGAAGCTTTCTTT. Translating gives CASSRRDRLEAFF.

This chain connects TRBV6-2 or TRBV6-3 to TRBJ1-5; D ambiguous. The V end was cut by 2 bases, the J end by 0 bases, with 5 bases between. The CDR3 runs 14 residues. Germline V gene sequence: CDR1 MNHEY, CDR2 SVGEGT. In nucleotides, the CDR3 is TGTGCCAGCAGTTACCAACTTAGCAATCAGCCCCAGCATTTT. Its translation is CASSYQLSNQPQHF.

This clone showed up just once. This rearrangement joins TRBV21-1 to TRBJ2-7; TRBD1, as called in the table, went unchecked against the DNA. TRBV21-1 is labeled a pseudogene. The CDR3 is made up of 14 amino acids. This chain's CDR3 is CASSKWDRPYEQYF. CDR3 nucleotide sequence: TGTGCCAGCAGCAAATGGGACAGGCCTTACGAGCAGTACTTC.

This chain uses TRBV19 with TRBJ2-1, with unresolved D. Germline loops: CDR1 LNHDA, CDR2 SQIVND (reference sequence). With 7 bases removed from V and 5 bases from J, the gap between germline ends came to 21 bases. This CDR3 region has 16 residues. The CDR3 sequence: CASTLAGRNGDNEQFF. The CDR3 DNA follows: TGTGCCAGTACTTTGGCTGGGCGAAACGGCGACAATGAGCAGTTCTTC.

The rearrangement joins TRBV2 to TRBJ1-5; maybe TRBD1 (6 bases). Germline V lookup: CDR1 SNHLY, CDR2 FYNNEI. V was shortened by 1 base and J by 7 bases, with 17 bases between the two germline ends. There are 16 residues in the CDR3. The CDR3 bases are TGTGCCAGCAGTGAAGTAGTAGGGGGGAGATCCCAGCCCCAGCATTTT. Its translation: CASSEVVGGRSQPQHF.

The CDR3 region is CASSQAGTSGGASEQYF. In DNA form, the CDR3 reads TGTGCCAGCAGCCAAGCCGGGACTAGCGGGGGGGCCTCCGAGCAGTACTTC. V is TRBV4-2 and J is TRBJ2-7, with 16 bases that match TRBD2. The CDR3 covers 17 residues. J gave up 6 bases and V 1 base, and 6 bases lay outside the gene matches. The germline CDR1 and CDR2 sequences are LGHNA and YNFKEQ.

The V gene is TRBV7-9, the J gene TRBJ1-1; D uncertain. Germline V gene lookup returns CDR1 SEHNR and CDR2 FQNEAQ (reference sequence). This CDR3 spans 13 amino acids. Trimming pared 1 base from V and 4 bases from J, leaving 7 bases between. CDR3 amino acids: CASSLESGTEAFF. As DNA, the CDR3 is TGTGCCAGCAGCTTAGAATCAGGCACTGAAGCTTTCTTT.

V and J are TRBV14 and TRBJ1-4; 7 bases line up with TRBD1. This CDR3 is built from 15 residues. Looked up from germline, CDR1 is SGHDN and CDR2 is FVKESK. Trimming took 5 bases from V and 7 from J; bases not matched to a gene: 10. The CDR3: CASSSNRGLTEKLFF. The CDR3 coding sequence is TGTGCCAGCAGCTCTAACAGGGGTCTGACTGAAAAACTGTTTTTT.

The DNA of the CDR3 is TGTGCCAGCAGCGTAGGCTTGGGCGGGAACTATGGCTACACCTTC. Amino acids: CASSVGLGGNYGYTF. This sequence joins TRBV9 and TRBJ1-2; no clear D gene. CDR1 and CDR2 from the germline V gene are SGDLS and YYNGEE. V gave up 0 bases and J gave up 2 bases, with 11 bases separating them. The CDR3 has 15 amino acids.

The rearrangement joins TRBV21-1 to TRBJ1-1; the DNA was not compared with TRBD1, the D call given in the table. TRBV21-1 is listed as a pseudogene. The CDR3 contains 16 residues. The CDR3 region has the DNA TGTGCCAGCAGCAAACTATCCTACAGGAGACGGACTGAAGCTTTCTTT. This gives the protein CASSKLSYRRRTEAFF.

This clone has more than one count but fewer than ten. CDR3 in amino acids: CASSSTDPRPYEQYF. The CDR3 nucleotides read TGCGCCAGCAGCTCTACAGATCCCCGTCCCTACGAGCAGTACTTC. The chain has TRBV5-1 and TRBJ2-7; the D is unclear. This CDR3 has 15 amino acids. Germline V CDR1 and CDR2: SGHRS, YFSETQ. The V end lost 3 bases, the J end lost 2 bases, and 15 bases lay between the germline ends.

The CDR3 loop reads CAWRNRGPNEKLFF. In DNA, the CDR3 is TGTGCCTGGAGAAACAGGGGCCCTAATGAAAAACTGTTTTTT. The chain employs TRBV30 and TRBJ1-4; 7 positions match TRBD1. The ends lost 3 bases at V and 3 bases at J; junction bases unmatched: 4. Looked up from germline, CDR1 is GTSNPN and CDR2 is SVGIG (reference sequence). The length of the CDR3 is 14 residues.

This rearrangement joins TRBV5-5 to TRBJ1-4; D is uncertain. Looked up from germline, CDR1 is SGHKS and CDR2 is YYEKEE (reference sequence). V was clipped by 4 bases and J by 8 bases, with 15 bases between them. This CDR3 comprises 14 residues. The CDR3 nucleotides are TGTGCCAGCAGCGTCCTCCACATCGCGGAAAAACTGTTTTTT. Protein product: CASSVLHIAEKLFF.

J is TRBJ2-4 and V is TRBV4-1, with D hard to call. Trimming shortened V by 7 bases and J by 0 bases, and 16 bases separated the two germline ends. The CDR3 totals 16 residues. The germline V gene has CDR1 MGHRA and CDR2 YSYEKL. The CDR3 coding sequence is TGCGCCAGCACACTTACGCTGGACCTAGCCAAAAACATTCAGTACTTC. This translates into CASTLTLDLAKNIQYF.

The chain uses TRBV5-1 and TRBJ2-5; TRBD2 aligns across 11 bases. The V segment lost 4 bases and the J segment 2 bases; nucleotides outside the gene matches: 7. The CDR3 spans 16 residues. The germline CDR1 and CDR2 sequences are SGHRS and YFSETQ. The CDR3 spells CASSAGTSGNQETQYF. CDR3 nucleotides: TGCGCCAGCAGCGCCGGGACTAGCGGAAATCAAGAGACCCAGTACTTC.

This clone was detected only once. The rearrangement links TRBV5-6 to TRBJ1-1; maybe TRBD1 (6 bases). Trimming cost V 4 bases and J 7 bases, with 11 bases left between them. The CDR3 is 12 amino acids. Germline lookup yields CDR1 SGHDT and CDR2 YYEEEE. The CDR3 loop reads CASSPARGEAFF. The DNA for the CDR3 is TGTGCCAGCAGCCCAGCCAGGGGTGAAGCTTTCTTT.

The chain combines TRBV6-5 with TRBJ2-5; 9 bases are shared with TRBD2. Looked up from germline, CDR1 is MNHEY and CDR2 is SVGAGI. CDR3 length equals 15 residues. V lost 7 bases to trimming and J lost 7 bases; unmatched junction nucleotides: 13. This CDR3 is CASIPSGVGSGTQYF. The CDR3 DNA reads TGTGCCAGCATCCCTAGCGGGGTTGGGTCCGGGACCCAGTACTTC.

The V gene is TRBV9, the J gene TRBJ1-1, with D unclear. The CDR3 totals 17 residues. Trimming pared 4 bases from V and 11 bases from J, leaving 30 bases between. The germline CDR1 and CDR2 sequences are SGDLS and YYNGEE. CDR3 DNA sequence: TGTGCCAGCAGCCCCGATTCGGGTAGTGGCTTGATCGGGAGGGCTTTCTTT. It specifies CASSPDSGSGLIGRAFF.

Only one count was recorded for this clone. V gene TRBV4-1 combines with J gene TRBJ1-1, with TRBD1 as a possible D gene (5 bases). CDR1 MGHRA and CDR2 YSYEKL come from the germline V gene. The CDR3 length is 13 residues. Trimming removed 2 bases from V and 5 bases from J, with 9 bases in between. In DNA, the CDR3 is TGCGCCAGCAGCCAACCCGACAGTACTGAAGCTTTCTTT. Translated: CASSQPDSTEAFF.

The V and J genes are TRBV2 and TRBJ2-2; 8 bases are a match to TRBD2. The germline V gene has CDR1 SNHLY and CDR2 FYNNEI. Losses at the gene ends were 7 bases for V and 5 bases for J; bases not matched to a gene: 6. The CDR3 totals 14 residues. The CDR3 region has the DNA TGTGCCAGCACCACAGCGGGAGTAACCGGGGAGCTGTTTTTT. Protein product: CASTTAGVTGELFF.